This T cell receptor beta chain was observed in a study of T cell changes during pregnancy in multiple sclerosis. The repertoire was sequenced with immunoSEQ multiplex PCR; TCRdb's copy has only in-frame clones and lacks some. The repertoire holds under 50,000 clones, about 91% seen once, with 2.5% to 3% in the top ten. The ends lost 0 bases at V and 7 bases at J; junction bases unmatched: 5. The CDR3 loop spans 14 amino acids. Germline CDR1 is LGHNA and CDR2 is YSLEER. This clone was seen just once. The material was CD8+ T cells from peripheral blood mononuclear cells, obtained in the second trimester of pregnancy. V gene TRBV4-3 combines with J gene TRBJ1-2, with 7 bases that match TRBD1. The receptor comes from a female donor with multiple sclerosis, enrolled in a pregnancy study. The CDR3 DNA reads TGCGCCAGCAGCCAAGATCTAAGGGGGCTTGGCTACACCTTC. Amino acids: CASSQDLRGLGYTF.